This T cell receptor beta chain was identified during a study of blood T cells in healthy people across ages. Study findings and constraints: Any conclusive comparison of naive versus antigen-experienced cells was prevented by using unsorted PBMCs. Whereas aged donors had fewer naive CD4+ cells, long-lived donors had more of them and higher diversity. TCR beta diversity per million T cells fell roughly linearly with age.

Concerning this clonotype: Antigen: not known.

The V gene lost 2 bases and the J gene lost 7 bases, with 9 bases spanning the gap. The CDR3 runs 13 residues. The germline CDR1 and CDR2 sequences are KGHSH and LQKENI. Each sample yielded at least 6 micrograms of PBMC total RNA. Sample-barcoded 5' priming and a J-beta primer mix drove a second PCR of roughly 7 to 11 cycles. TCRdb called the 5' RACE reads again in MiXCR, with one record for every CDR3 protein. The sample carries 1.2 million to 1.5 million distinct CDR3 sequences, 40% to 50% recorded once. The sequenced material came from blood. V and J are TRBV18 and TRBJ2-1; D gene uncertain. This clonotype was obtained from a woman aged 18-29 years in good health. CDR3 in amino acids: CASSPAAENEQFF. In DNA, the CDR3 is TGTGCCAGCTCACCAGCAGCCGAGAATGAGCAGTTCTTC. The full variable domain, completed using reference TRBV18 and TRBJ2-1, is NAGVMQNPRHLVRRRGQEARLRCSPMKGHSHVYWYRQLPEEGLKFMVYLQKENIIDESGMPKERFSAEFPKEGPSILRIQQVVRGDSAAYFCASSPAAENEQFFGPGTRLTVL.